The clone carrying this TCR beta chain occurred many times. The antigen remains unidentified. This sample is drawn from a study of T cells in Graves' hyperthyroidism and ophthalmopathy. The CDR3 is made up of 16 amino acids. Germline lookup yields CDR1 SGHAT and CDR2 FQNNGV. The ends lost 2 bases at V and 5 bases at J; junction bases unmatched: 8. Study-level findings and limits: Appearing also in blood were most of the thyroid clonotypes expanded above 0.001.

The source material, RNA transcripts, was used to amplify TCR beta CDR3 regions. A first-round RT-PCR of the TCR CDR3 used the HTBI primer set. MiXCR, run by TCRdb on the multiplex PCR reads, gives a single entry per CDR3 protein. The table records a few hundred thousand distinct CDR3 sequences, just under 25% of them present only once. Exclusion of patients followed from uncontrolled infection, other autoimmune disease, pregnancy or lactation. The authors obtained PBMCs from around 11 ml of fresh peripheral blood. Source material: blood. The chain couples TRBV11-2 to TRBJ2-5; TRBD2 matches at 10 bases. This TCR derives from a man aged 45-60 years with Graves' hyperthyroidism. The CDR3 DNA reads TGTGCCAGCAGCTTACGCCCTAGCGGGAGTGAGGAGACCCAGTACTTC. Its protein product is CASSLRPSGSEETQYF.